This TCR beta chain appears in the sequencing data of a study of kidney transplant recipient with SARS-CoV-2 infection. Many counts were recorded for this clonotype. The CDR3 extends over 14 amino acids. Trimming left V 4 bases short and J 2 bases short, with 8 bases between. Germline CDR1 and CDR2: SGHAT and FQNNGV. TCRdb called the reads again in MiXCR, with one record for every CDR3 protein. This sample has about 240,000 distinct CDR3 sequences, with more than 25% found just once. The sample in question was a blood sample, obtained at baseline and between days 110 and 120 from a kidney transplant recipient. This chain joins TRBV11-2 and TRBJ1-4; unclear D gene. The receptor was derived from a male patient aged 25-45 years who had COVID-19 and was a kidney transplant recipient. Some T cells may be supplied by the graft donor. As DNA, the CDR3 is TGTGCCAGCAGCTCCAGCCATACTAATGAAAAACTGTTTTTT. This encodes CASSSSHTNEKLFF.